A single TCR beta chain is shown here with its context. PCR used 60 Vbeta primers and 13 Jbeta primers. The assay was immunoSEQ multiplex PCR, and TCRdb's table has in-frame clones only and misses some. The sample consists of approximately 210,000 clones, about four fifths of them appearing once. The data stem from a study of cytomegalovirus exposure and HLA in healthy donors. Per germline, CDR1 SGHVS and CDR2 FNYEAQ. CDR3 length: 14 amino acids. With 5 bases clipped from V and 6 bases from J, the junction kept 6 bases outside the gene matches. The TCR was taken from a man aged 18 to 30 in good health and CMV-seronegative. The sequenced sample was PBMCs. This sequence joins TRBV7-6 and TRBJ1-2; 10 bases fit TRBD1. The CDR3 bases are TGTGCCAGCAGCCCTGGACAGGGGGTAAATGGCTACACCTTC. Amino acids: CASSPGQGVNGYTF.